The source of this T cell receptor (beta chain) is a study of blood T cell repertoires in COVID-19. At the level of the study: Sample material is recorded as cDNA or gDNA derived from T cells, B-cell-depleted T cells, or PBMCs.

Trimming stripped 2 bases from V and 1 base from J, with 11 bases between. The CDR3 has 15 residues. Per germline, CDR1 KGHSH and CDR2 LQKENI. The assay was immunoSEQ multiplex PCR, and TCRdb's table has in-frame clones only and misses some. The table has 200,000 to 300,000 clones, 85% to 90% seen once. The chain employs TRBV18 and TRBJ1-1; D gene uncertain. The source is a woman aged 40-49 years with acute or convalescent COVID-19. The sequencing sample was made of peripheral blood. CDR3 nucleotides: TGTGCCAGCTCACCAACAGTTATCTCGAACACTGAAGCTTTCTTT. This translates into CASSPTVISNTEAFF. Full variable domain (missing parts from reference TRBV18 and TRBJ1-1): NAGVMQNPRHLVRRRGQEARLRCSPMKGHSHVYWYRQLPEEGLKFMVYLQKENIIDESGMPKERFSAEFPKEGPSILRIQQVVRGDSAAYFCASSPTVISNTEAFFGQGTRLTVV.